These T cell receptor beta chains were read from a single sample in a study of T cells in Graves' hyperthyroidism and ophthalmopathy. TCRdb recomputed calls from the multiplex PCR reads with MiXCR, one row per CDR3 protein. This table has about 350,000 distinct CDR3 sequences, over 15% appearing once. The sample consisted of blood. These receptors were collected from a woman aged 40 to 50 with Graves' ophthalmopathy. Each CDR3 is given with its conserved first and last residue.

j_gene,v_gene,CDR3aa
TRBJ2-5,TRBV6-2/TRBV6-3,CASRHRAQETQYF
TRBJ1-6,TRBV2,CASSREGQRNSPLHF
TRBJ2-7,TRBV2,CASREGLGTYEQYF
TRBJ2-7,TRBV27,CASSPDREIIHEQYF
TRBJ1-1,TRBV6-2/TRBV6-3,CASSRGRMNTEAFF
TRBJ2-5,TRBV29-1,CSVDNWGGETQYF
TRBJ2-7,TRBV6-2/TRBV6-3,CASSYSGADEQYF
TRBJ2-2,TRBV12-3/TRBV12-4,CASSPAGYTGELFF
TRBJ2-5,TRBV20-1,CSASLFRGLETQYF
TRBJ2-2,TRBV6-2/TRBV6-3,CASRTGQGTGELFF